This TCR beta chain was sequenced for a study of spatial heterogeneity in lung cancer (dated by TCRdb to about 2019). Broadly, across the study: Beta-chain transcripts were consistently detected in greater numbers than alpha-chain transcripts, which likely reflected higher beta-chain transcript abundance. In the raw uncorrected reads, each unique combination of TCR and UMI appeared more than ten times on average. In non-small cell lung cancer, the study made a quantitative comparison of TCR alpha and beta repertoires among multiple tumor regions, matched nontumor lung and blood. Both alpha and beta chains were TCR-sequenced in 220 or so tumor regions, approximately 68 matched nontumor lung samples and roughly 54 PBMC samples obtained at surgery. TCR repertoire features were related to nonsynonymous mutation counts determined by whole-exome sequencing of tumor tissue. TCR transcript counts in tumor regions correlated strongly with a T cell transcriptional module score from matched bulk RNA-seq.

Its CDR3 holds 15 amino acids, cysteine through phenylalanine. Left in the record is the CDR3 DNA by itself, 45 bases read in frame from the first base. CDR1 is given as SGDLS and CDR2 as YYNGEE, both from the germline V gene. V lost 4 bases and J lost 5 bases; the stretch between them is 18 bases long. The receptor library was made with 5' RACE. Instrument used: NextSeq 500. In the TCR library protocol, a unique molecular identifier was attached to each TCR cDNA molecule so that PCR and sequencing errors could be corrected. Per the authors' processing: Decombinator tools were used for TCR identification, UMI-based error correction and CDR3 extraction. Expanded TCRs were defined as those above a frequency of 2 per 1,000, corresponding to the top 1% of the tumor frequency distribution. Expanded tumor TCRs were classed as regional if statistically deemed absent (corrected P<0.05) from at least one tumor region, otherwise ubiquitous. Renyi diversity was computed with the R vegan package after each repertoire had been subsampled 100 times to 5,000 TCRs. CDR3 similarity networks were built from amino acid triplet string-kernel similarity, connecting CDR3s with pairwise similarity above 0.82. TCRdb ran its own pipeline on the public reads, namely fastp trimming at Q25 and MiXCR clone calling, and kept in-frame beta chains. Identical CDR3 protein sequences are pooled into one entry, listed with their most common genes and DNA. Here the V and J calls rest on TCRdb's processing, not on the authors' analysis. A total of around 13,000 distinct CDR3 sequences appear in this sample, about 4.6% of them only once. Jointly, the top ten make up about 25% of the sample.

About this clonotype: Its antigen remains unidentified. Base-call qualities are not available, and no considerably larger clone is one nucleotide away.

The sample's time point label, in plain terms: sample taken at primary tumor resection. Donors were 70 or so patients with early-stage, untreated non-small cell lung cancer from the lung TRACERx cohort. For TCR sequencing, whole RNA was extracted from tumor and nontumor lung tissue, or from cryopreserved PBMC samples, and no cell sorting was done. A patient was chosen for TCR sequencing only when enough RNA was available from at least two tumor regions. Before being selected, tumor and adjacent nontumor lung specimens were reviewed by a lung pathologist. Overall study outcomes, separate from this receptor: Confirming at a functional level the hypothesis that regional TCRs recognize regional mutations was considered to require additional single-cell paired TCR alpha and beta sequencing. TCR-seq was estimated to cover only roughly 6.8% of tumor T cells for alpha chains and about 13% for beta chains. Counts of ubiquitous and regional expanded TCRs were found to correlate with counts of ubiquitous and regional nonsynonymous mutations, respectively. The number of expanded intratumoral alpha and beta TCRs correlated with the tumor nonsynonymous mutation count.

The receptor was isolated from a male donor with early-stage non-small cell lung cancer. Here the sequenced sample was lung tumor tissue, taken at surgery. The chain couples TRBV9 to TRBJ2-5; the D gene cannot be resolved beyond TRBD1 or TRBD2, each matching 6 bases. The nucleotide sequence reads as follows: TGTGCCAGCAGCTCATCCGGGGGCGGTTTGGAGACCCAGTACTTC. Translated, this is CASSSSGGGLETQYF.